These T cell receptor beta chains were read from a single sample in a study of blood T cell repertoires in COVID-19. The protocol was immunoSEQ multiplex PCR, while the TCRdb copy is restricted to in-frame clones and leaves out a portion. Of some 120,000 clones listed, 74% are singletons. The sequencing input was peripheral blood. These receptors all come from a man at least 80 years old with COVID-19, enrolled during active disease. Each CDR3 is given with its conserved first and last residue. The D gene is left open where the match is weak. For some rows the clone size is stated as once, few or many, or as a class when expanded; others skip it.

>-|TRBV5-1|TRBJ2-1|TRBD2
CASSLSGTSGYNEQFF
TGCGCCAGCAGCCTTTCCGGGACTAGCGGTTACAATGAGCAGTTCTTC
>-|TRBV9|TRBJ1-3|TRBD1
CASSSSHRDRAGNTIYF
TGTGCCAGCAGCTCAAGCCACCGGGACAGGGCTGGAAACACCATATATTTT
>few|TRBV9|TRBJ2-5|-
CASSVGPLTGETQYF
TGTGCCAGCAGCGTAGGCCCCTTAACGGGGGAGACCCAGTACTTC
>-|TRBV30|TRBJ2-2|-
CAWSRAGAGELFF
TGTGCCTGGAGTAGGGCGGGCGCCGGGGAGCTGTTTTTT
>-|TRBV7-9|TRBJ1-2|TRBD1
CASSLGQGLGGGYTF
TGTGCCAGCAGCTTGGGACAGGGGTTGGGTGGCGGCTACACCTTC
>-|TRBV27|TRBJ2-7|TRBD2
CASGGTSGRIKQYF
TGTGCCAGCGGGGGGACTAGCGGGAGAATCAAGCAGTACTTC
>few|TRBV9|TRBJ1-3|-
CASSVDSSGNTIYF
TGTGCCAGCAGCGTAGACAGCTCTGGAAACACCATATATTTT
>-|TRBV28|TRBJ2-5|TRBD2
CASSFILAGGWRETQYF
TGTGCCAGCAGTTTTATCCTAGCGGGAGGCTGGCGGGAGACCCAGTACTTC
>few|TRBV19|TRBJ2-1|-
CASTPGGGSYNEQFF
TGTGCCAGTACCCCGGGGGGCGGGAGCTACAATGAGCAGTTCTTC
>-|TRBV6-5|TRBJ1-3|-
CASSYSLAGAGNTIYF
TGTGCCAGCAGTTACTCGTTAGCAGGGGCTGGAAACACCATATATTTT
>once|TRBV6-5|TRBJ2-1|TRBD2
CASNSGSTYNEQFF
TGTGCCAGTAATAGCGGGAGTACCTACAATGAGCAGTTCTTC
>once|TRBV6-5|TRBJ2-1|-
CASSLAAATYNEQFF
TGTGCCAGCAGCCTAGCCGCAGCGACTTACAATGAGCAGTTCTTC
>-|TRBV23-1|TRBJ2-7|TRBD1
CASSHVAGGYEQYF
TGCGCCAGCAGTCATGTGGCAGGGGGCTACGAGCAGTACTTC
>-|TRBV13|TRBJ2-5|TRBD2
CASSPTARTRGETQYF
TGTGCCAGCAGCCCTACCGCGAGGACTAGGGGAGAGACCCAGTACTTC
>-|TRBV6-6|TRBJ2-3|-
CASSYGQVDTQYF
TGTGCCAGCAGTTACGGGCAGGTAGATACGCAGTATTTT
>-|TRBV2|TRBJ1-6|-
CASSEGRVSSPLHF
TGTGCCAGCAGTGAAGGCAGGGTTAGTTCACCCCTCCACTTT
>few|TRBV28|TRBJ2-7|-
CATKRQEDEQYF
TGTGCCACCAAAAGACAGGAGGACGAGCAGTACTTC
>-|TRBV12-3/TRBV12-4|TRBJ1-6|-
CASSYGRTPLHF
TGTGCCAGCAGTTATGGGAGGACACCCCTCCACTTT
>-|TRBV5-1|TRBJ1-2|TRBD1
CASGTGDYGYTF
TGCGCCAGCGGGACAGGCGACTATGGCTACACCTTC
>-|TRBV27|TRBJ1-1|-
CASSLTGWTNTEAFF
TGTGCCAGCAGTTTGACAGGTTGGACGAACACTGAAGCTTTCTTT
>few|TRBV2|TRBJ2-5|TRBD2
CASTGLAGQETQYF
TGTGCCAGCACCGGACTAGCGGGACAAGAGACCCAGTACTTC
>-|TRBV6-6|TRBJ2-2|-
CASSEAGELFF
TGTGCCAGCAGCGAGGCCGGGGAGCTGTTTTTT
>-|TRBV28|TRBJ1-5|-
CASSFKRRYNQPQHF
TGTGCCAGCAGTTTTAAACGGCGGTACAATCAGCCCCAGCATTTT
>-|TRBV7-8|TRBJ2-1|TRBD2
CASSSAGGQGNEQFF
TGTGCCAGCAGCTCAGCGGGAGGCCAAGGCAATGAGCAGTTCTTC
>-|TRBV27|TRBJ1-2|TRBD1
CASSPFGGGASGNYGYTF
TGTGCCAGCAGTCCTTTTGGAGGGGGCGCATCGGGAAACTATGGCTACACCTTC
>-|TRBV7-9|TRBJ2-1|TRBD1
CASSPLQGHEQFF
TGTGCCAGCAGCCCTTTACAGGGGCATGAGCAGTTCTTC
>-|TRBV19|TRBJ2-7|-
CATAVGYEQYF
TGTGCCACCGCCGTCGGGTACGAGCAGTACTTC
>few|TRBV15|TRBJ1-5|TRBD1
CATSRSHRGVSNQPQHF
TGTGCCACCAGCAGATCGCACAGGGGAGTAAGCAATCAGCCCCAGCATTTT
>-|TRBV4-1|TRBJ2-1|-
CASSLETSSEQFF
TGCGCCAGCAGCCTGGAGACGAGTAGTGAGCAGTTCTTC
>-|TRBV27|TRBJ1-2|-
CASSLSIGEGPNYGYTF
TGTGCCAGCAGTTTATCGATAGGGGAAGGGCCTAACTATGGCTACACCTTC
>-|TRBV6-5|TRBJ2-1|-
CASSSQINEQFF
TGTGCCAGCAGTAGTCAGATCAATGAGCAGTTCTTC
>-|TRBV24-1|TRBJ1-1|-
CATRKTDYTEAFF
TGTGCCACCAGAAAGACAGACTACACTGAAGCTTTCTTT